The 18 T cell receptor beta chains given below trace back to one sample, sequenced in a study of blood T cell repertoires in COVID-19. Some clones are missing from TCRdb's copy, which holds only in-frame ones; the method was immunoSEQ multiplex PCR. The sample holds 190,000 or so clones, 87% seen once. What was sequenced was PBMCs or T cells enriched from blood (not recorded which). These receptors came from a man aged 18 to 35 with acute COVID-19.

The CDR3 nucleotides are TGTGCCAGCAGCTCTCTGACTAGCGGAGGGGTAAAGACCCAGTACTTC. This gives the protein CASSSLTSGGVKTQYF. The chain is built from TRBV11-2 and TRBJ2-5, with 9 nucleotides matching TRBD2. Per the germline V gene, CDR1 is SGHAT and CDR2 is FQNNGV. The CDR3 has 16 residues. After removal of 4 bases from V and 6 bases from J, the junction contained 12 bases not matched to a gene.

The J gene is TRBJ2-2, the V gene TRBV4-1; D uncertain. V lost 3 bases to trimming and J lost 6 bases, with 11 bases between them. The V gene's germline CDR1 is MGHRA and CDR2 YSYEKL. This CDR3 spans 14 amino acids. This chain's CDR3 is CASSHALLAGELFF. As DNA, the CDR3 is TGCGCCAGCAGCCATGCCCTTTTAGCCGGGGAGCTGTTTTTT.

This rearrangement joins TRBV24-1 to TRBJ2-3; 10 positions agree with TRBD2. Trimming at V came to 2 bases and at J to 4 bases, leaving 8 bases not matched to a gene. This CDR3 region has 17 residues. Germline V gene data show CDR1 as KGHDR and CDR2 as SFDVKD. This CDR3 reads CATSDWGASGGADTQYF. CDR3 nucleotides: TGTGCCACCAGTGATTGGGGTGCTAGCGGGGGAGCAGATACGCAGTATTTT.

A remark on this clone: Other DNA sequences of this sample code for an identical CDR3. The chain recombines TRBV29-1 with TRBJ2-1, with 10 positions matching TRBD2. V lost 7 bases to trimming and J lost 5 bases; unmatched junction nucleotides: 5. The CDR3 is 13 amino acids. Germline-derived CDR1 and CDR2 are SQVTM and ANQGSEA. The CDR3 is CSAWTSGNNEQFF. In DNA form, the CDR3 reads TGCAGCGCATGGACTAGCGGAAACAATGAGCAGTTCTTC.

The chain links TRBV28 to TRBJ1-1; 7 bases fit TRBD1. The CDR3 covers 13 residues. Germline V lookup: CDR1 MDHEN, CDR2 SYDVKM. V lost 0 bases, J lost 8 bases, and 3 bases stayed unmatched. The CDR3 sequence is CASSLWQGGEAFF. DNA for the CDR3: TGTGCCAGCAGTTTATGGCAGGGGGGAGAAGCTTTCTTT.

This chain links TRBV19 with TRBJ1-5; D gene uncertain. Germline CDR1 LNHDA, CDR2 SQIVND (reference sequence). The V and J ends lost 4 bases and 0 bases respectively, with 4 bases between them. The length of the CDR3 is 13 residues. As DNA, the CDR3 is TGTGCCAGTAGTAGGAGTAGCAATCAGCCCCAGCATTTT. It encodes CASSRSSNQPQHF.

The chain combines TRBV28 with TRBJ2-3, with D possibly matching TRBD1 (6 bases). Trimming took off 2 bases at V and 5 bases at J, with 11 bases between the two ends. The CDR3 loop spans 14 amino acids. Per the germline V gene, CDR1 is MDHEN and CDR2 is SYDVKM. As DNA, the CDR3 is TGTGCCAGCAGTTTAGCAGGGGTGGTAGATACGCAGTATTTT. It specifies CASSLAGVVDTQYF.

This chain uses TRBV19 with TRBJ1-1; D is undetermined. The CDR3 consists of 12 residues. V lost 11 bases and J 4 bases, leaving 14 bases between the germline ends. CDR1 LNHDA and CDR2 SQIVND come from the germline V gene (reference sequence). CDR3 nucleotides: TGTGCCGTTAAGGACGGAGGCACTGAAGCTTTCTTT. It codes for CAVKDGGTEAFF.

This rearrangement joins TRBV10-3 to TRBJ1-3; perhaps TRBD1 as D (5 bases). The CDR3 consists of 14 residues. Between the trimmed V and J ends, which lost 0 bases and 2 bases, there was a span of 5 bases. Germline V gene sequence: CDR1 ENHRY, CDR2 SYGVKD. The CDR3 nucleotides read TGTGCCATCAGTGAGTCGACAGCTGGAAACACCATATATTTT. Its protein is CAISESTAGNTIYF.

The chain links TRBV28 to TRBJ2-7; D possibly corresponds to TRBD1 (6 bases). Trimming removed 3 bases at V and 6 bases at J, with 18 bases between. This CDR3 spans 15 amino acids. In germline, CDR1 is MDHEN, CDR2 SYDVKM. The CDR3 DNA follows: TGTGCCAGCAGTTTCGCGGCAGGGGAGAGCTCCGAGCAGTACTTC. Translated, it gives CASSFAAGESSEQYF.

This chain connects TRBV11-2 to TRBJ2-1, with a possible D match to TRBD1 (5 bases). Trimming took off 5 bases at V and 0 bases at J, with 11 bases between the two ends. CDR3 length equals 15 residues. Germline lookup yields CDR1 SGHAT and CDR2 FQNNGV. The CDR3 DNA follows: TGTGCCAGCAGCACAGGTTTAAGCTCCTACAATGAGCAGTTCTTC. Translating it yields CASSTGLSSYNEQFF.

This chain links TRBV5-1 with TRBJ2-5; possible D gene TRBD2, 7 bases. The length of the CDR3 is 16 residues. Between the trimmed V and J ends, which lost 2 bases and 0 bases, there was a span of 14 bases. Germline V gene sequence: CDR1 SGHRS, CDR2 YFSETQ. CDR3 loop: CASSFQGGAYQETQYF. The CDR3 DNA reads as TGCGCCAGCAGCTTTCAAGGGGGGGCGTACCAAGAGACCCAGTACTTC. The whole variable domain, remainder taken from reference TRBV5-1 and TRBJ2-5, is KAGVTQTPRYLIKTRGQQVTLSCSPISGHRSVSWYQQTPGQGLQFLFEYFSETQRNKGNFPGRFSGRQFSNSRSEMNVSTLELGDSALYLCASSFQGGAYQETQYFGPGTRLLVL.

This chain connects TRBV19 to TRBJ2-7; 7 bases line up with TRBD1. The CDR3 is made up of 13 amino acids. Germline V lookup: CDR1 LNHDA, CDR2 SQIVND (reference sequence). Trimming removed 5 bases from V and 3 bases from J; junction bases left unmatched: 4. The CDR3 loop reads CASSLQGFYEQYF. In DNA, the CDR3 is TGTGCCAGTAGTCTACAGGGGTTCTACGAGCAGTACTTC.

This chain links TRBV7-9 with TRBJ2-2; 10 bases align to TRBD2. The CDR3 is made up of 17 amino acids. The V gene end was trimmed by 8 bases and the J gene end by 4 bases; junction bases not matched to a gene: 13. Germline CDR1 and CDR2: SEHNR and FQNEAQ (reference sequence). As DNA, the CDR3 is TGTGCCAGCGAACCGGGACTAGCGTGGGGGGGCACCGGGGAGCTGTTTTTT. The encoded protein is CASEPGLAWGGTGELFF. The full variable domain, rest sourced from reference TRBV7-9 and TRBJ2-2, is DTGVSQNPRHKITKRGQNVTFRCDPISEHNRLYWYRQTLGQGPEFLTYFQNEAQLEKSRLLSDRFSAERPKGSFSTLEIQRTEQGDSAMYLCASEPGLAWGGTGELFFGEGSRLTVL.

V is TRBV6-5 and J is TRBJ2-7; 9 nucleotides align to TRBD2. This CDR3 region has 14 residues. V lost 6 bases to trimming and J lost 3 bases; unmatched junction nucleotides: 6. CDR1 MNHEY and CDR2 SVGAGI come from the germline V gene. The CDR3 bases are TGTGCCAGCAGGGAGACTAGCGGTGGCTACGAGCAGTACTTC. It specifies CASRETSGGYEQYF.

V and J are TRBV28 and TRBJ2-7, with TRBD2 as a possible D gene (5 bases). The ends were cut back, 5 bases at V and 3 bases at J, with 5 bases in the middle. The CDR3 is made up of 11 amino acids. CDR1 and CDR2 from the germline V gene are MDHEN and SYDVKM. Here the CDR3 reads CASSDYYEQYF. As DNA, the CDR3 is TGTGCCAGCAGTGACTACTACGAGCAGTACTTC.

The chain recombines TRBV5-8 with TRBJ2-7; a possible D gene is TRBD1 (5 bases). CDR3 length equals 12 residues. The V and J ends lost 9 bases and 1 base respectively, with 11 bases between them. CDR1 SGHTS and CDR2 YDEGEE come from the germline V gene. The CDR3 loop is CATGQGSYEQYF. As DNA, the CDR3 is TGTGCCACCGGACAAGGATCCTACGAGCAGTACTTC.

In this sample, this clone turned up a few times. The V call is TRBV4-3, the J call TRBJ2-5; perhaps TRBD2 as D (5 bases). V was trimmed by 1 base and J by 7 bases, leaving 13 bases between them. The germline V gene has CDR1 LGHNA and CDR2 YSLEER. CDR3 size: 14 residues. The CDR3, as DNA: TGCGCCAGCAGCCAAGTGGGAGTTCGGGGGACCCAGTACTTC. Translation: CASSQVGVRGTQYF.